These T cell receptor beta chains were read from a single sample in a study of shared clonotypes between healthy human individuals. Clones were sequenced by immunoSEQ multiplex PCR, and TCRdb holds only the in-frame ones, with some missing. The table has about 1 million clones, around 76% seen once. Material: memory CD4+ T cells sorted from blood. The receptor source for this set is a man between 18 and 29 years old in good health. CDR3s include the opening cysteine and the closing phenylalanine or tryptophan. The D gene is left open where the match is weak. For some rows the clone size is stated as once, few or many, or as a class when expanded; others skip it.

clone size	V gene	D gene	J gene	CDR3 protein	CDR3 DNA
few	TRBV5-1	NA	TRBJ2-6	CASSSDISGANVLTF	TGCGCCAGCAGCTCGGATATCTCTGGGGCCAACGTCCTGACTTTC
NA	TRBV19	NA	TRBJ1-1	CASSISGARVTVNTEAFF	TGTGCCAGTAGTATTTCAGGGGCGCGCGTAACGGTGAACACTGAAGCTTTCTTT
few	TRBV5-4	TRBD2	TRBJ2-2	CASRDPSGGRTGELFF	TGTGCCAGCAGAGATCCTAGCGGGGGGAGGACCGGGGAGCTGTTTTTT
few	TRBV7-2	TRBD2	TRBJ2-3	CASSPSGRDFTDTQYF	TGTGCCAGCAGCCCAAGCGGGAGGGACTTCACAGATACGCAGTATTTT
NA	TRBV2	TRBD2	TRBJ2-3	CASTRQREVSTDTQYF	TGTGCCAGCACTCGGCAGCGGGAGGTCAGCACAGATACGCAGTATTTT
NA	TRBV6-1	NA	TRBJ1-5	CASSQDSYSNQPQHF	TGTGCCAGCAGCCAGGACAGTTATAGCAATCAGCCCCAGCATTTT
NA	TRBV6-1	TRBD1	TRBJ2-5	CASRGQGFQETQYF	TGTGCCAGCAGAGGACAGGGGTTCCAAGAGACCCAGTACTTC
NA	TRBV11-1	TRBD2	TRBJ2-3	CASSKPGLRTDTQYF	TGTGCCAGCAGCAAACCGGGACTAAGAACAGATACGCAGTATTTT
few	TRBV11-2	TRBD1	TRBJ2-3	CASSSTGGSTDTQYF	TGTGCCAGCAGCTCTACAGGGGGTAGCACAGATACGCAGTATTTT
NA	TRBV14	NA	TRBJ1-6	CASSQDWGSPLHF	TGTGCCAGCAGCCAAGATTGGGGTTCACCCCTCCACTTT
once	TRBV21-1	NA	TRBJ1-1	CASSKGQLNTEAFF	TGTGCCAGCAGCAAAGGGCAGCTTAACACTGAAGCTTTCTTT
NA	TRBV15	NA	TRBJ1-5	CATSRDLGVNQPQHF	TGTGCCACCAGCAGAGATCTGGGGGTAAATCAGCCCCAGCATTTT
once	TRBV5-6	TRBD2	TRBJ2-1	CASSLETNGGNEQFF	TGTGCCAGCAGCTTGGAGACTAACGGGGGGAATGAGCAGTTCTTC
NA	TRBV19	NA	TRBJ1-3	CASSGIDGVPGNTIYF	TGTGCCAGTAGTGGAATTGACGGGGTCCCGGGAAACACCATATATTTT
NA	TRBV5-4	NA	TRBJ2-5	CASSSPGHQMETQYF	TGTGCCAGCAGCTCACCGGGACACCAGATGGAGACCCAGTACTTC
NA	TRBV5-8	NA	TRBJ1-2	CASSLARWKGGYTF	TGTGCCAGCAGCTTGGCCCGGTGGAAGGGCGGCTACACCTTC
NA	TRBV9	NA	TRBJ2-2	CASSVTGMPGELFF	TGTGCCAGCAGCGTTACCGGTATGCCCGGGGAGCTGTTTTTT
NA	TRBV9	TRBD1	TRBJ2-7	CASSGGQASSYEQYF	TGTGCCAGCAGCGGAGGACAGGCCTCCTCCTACGAGCAGTACTTC
NA	TRBV14	NA	TRBJ2-7	CASSQVGAALRVF	TGTGCCAGCAGCCAAGTCGGGGCCGCCCTTCGGGTTTTC
many	TRBV10-3	NA	TRBJ2-7	CAISESTLALGEQYF	TGTGCCATCAGTGAGTCGACTTTGGCCTTGGGTGAGCAGTACTTC
NA	TRBV28	TRBD1	TRBJ2-1	CASHPGDRLLEQFF	TGTGCCAGCCACCCGGGGGACAGGTTACTGGAGCAGTTCTTC
NA	TRBV10-3	TRBD2	TRBJ2-5	CAISALRGGGETQYF	TGTGCCATCAGTGCCCTACGGGGGGGCGGGGAGACCCAGTACTTC
NA	TRBV5-4	TRBD2	TRBJ2-3	CASSRGGFLQDTQYF	TGTGCCAGCAGCCGCGGGGGTTTCCTGCAAGATACGCAGTATTTT
once	TRBV10-2	TRBD2	TRBJ2-7	CASSDRLAGGTYEQYF	TGCGCCAGCAGCGATCGATTAGCGGGAGGAACCTACGAGCAGTACTTC
few	TRBV7-9	NA	TRBJ2-3	CASSISTDTQYF	TGTGCCAGCAGCATTAGCACCGATACGCAGTATTTT
NA	TRBV19	NA	TRBJ1-6	CASSIGPKNSPLHF	TGTGCCAGTAGTATTGGCCCGAAGAATTCACCCCTCCACTTT
NA	TRBV6-5	NA	TRBJ2-3	CASSYSGTSTDTQYF	TGTGCCAGCAGCTATAGCGGAACTAGCACAGATACGCAGTATTTT
NA	TRBV6-1	NA	TRBJ2-5	CASSEAGLGQETQYF	TGTGCCAGCAGTGAAGCGGGCCTGGGACAAGAGACCCAGTACTTC
NA	TRBV6-1	TRBD1	TRBJ2-7	CASSAGTGPYEQYF	TGTGCCAGCAGTGCTGGGACAGGGCCCTACGAGCAGTACTTC
NA	TRBV5-1	NA	TRBJ1-5	CASSLEGQPQHF	TGCGCCAGCAGCCTCGAGGGGCAGCCCCAGCATTTT
NA	TRBV18	NA	TRBJ2-7	CASSPEGGPYEQYF	TGTGCCAGCTCACCAGAAGGGGGACCCTACGAGCAGTACTTC
NA	TRBV10-3	TRBD1	TRBJ1-4	CAIRGTEATNEKLFF	TGTGCCATCAGAGGGACAGAGGCAACTAATGAAAAACTGTTTTTT
NA	TRBV5-1	TRBD2	TRBJ2-1	CASSLEAGVISEQFF	TGCGCCAGCAGCTTGGAGGCGGGAGTAATAAGCGAGCAGTTCTTC
NA	TRBV5-1	TRBD1	TRBJ2-7	CASSGDRGSEQYF	TGCGCCAGCAGCGGAGACAGGGGAAGCGAGCAGTACTTC
NA	TRBV6-1	NA	TRBJ1-5	CASSSWGFGQPQHF	TGTGCCAGCAGTTCGTGGGGATTCGGGCAGCCCCAGCATTTT
NA	TRBV27	NA	TRBJ2-7	CASSFRGSYEQYF	TGTGCCAGCAGTTTTCGCGGCTCCTACGAGCAGTACTTC
NA	TRBV5-1	TRBD1	TRBJ1-2	CASSGGTGNYGYTF	TGCGCCAGCAGCGGCGGGACAGGGAACTATGGCTACACCTTC
NA	TRBV19	TRBD1	TRBJ1-2	CASSTSQGAGGYTF	TGTGCCAGTAGTACTTCGCAGGGGGCTGGAGGCTACACCTTC
NA	TRBV6-6	TRBD1	TRBJ1-2	CASRPSGQTNYGYTF	TGTGCCAGCAGACCATCGGGACAGACAAACTATGGCTACACCTTC
few	TRBV19	TRBD1	TRBJ1-4	CASSDRDGQEKLFF	TGTGCCAGTAGTGACAGGGATGGTCAAGAAAAACTGTTTTTT
NA	TRBV23-1	NA	TRBJ2-6	CASSQPRSSGANVLTF	TGCGCCAGCAGTCAGCCTCGCAGCTCTGGGGCCAACGTCCTGACTTTC
NA	TRBV7-7	NA	TRBJ2-5	CASSLAGMETQYF	TGTGCTAGCAGCTTGGCGGGAATGGAGACCCAGTACTTC
NA	TRBV2	NA	TRBJ2-7	CASSGTVVSYEQYF	TGTGCCAGCAGTGGGACAGTCGTCTCCTACGAGCAGTACTTC
NA	TRBV4-3	TRBD2	TRBJ2-7	CASSQEAGVYYEQYF	TGCGCCAGCAGCCAGGAAGCGGGAGTGTATTACGAGCAGTACTTC
NA	TRBV2	NA	TRBJ1-2	CASSGGASNYGYTF	TGTGCCAGCAGTGGGGGGGCTTCCAACTATGGCTACACCTTC
few	TRBV6-1	NA	TRBJ2-3	CASIAPLVRDTQYF	TGTGCCAGCATAGCCCCTCTGGTGCGAGATACGCAGTATTTT
NA	TRBV18	NA	TRBJ1-2	CASSPSHQNSVGYTF	TGTGCCAGCTCACCCAGCCACCAAAACTCAGTAGGCTACACCTTC
few	TRBV6-1	NA	TRBJ1-5	CASSERGGWGSNQPQHF	TGTGCCAGCAGTGAAAGGGGGGGCTGGGGTAGCAATCAGCCCCAGCATTTT
NA	TRBV9	TRBD2	TRBJ2-1	CASSVLSSGRNEQFF	TGTGCCAGCAGCGTATTAAGTAGCGGGAGAAATGAGCAGTTCTTC
NA	TRBV7-2	TRBD1	TRBJ2-7	CASRGTVLSYEQCF	TGTGCCAGCAGAGGGACAGTGCTGTCCTACGAGCAGTGCTTC
NA	TRBV11-3	NA	TRBJ1-1	CASSLESGTEAFF	TGTGCCAGCAGCTTAGAGAGTGGCACTGAAGCTTTCTTT
NA	TRBV18	NA	TRBJ2-3	CASSPRGGESDTQYF	TGTGCCAGCTCACCACGGGGGGGCGAGTCAGATACGCAGTATTTT
NA	TRBV6-4	TRBD2	TRBJ2-7	CASKTGTSGAWLFSYEQYF	TGTGCCAGCAAGACCGGGACTAGCGGGGCCTGGCTTTTCTCCTACGAGCAGTACTTC
NA	TRBV5-1	NA	TRBJ2-7	CASSSLTGTAYEQYF	TGCGCCAGCAGCTCTTTAACAGGGACGGCCTACGAGCAGTACTTC
once	TRBV5-6	NA	TRBJ1-1	CASEGPPGHTEAFF	TGTGCCAGCGAGGGACCCCCTGGCCACACTGAAGCTTTCTTT
NA	TRBV7-2	NA	TRBJ2-1	CASSFIHEQFF	TGTGCCAGCAGCTTTATACATGAGCAGTTCTTC
NA	TRBV21-1	NA	TRBJ2-7	CASSSSGQVSYEQYF	TGTGCCAGCAGCTCTTCCGGTCAGGTATCCTACGAGCAGTACTTC
NA	TRBV5-6	TRBD1	TRBJ1-5	CASSSTGVQPQHF	TGTGCCAGCAGCTCCACAGGGGTTCAGCCCCAGCATTTT
NA	TRBV15	NA	TRBJ1-2	CATSREYSFHYGYTF	TGTGCCACCAGCAGAGAATACAGCTTCCACTATGGCTACACCTTC